These 14 T cell receptor beta chains were all obtained from the same sample, sequenced in a study of type 1 regulatory T cells. One entry per CDR3 protein, called by TCRdb with MiXCR from the reads. The table records some 60,000 distinct CDR3 sequences, roughly 60% of them present only once. The antigens these receptors bind are not known. The sample consisted of cultured non-Tr1 T cells, either the whole culture or a sorted T cell fraction (not recorded which). All receptors come from a human donor in good health.

The chain is built from TRBV24-1 and TRBJ2-3; 7 positions match TRBD1. CDR1 is KGHDR, CDR2 SFDVKD, per germline. This CDR3 comprises 16 residues. Trimming removed 3 bases from V and 8 bases from J; junction bases left unmatched: 13. For the CDR3, the DNA is TGTGCCACCAGTGATCCCGGGACAGCACCAGTGGTTACGCAGTATTTT. This sequence encodes CATSDPGTAPVVTQYF.

This clonotype was seen a few times. The chain links TRBV27 to TRBJ2-5; D call uncertain. Germline values: CDR1 MNHEY, CDR2 SMNVEV (reference sequence). The CDR3 is made up of 11 amino acids. Between the trimmed V and J ends, which lost 6 bases and 2 bases, there was a span of 4 bases. CDR3 loop: CASRQQETQYF. CDR3 DNA: TGTGCCAGCAGGCAGCAAGAGACCCAGTACTTC.

The V call is TRBV18, the J call TRBJ2-5; 11 bases agree with TRBD2. V shed 9 bases, J shed 0 bases, and the junction held 12 bases outside the gene matches. The CDR3 is 17 residues long. The germline V gene encodes CDR1 KGHSH and CDR2 LQKENI. In DNA, the CDR3 is TGTGCCAGTTATCCGGGACTAGCGGAAATCTACCAAGAGACCCAGTACTTC. It codes for CASYPGLAEIYQETQYF.

The genes are TRBV12-3 or TRBV12-4 and TRBJ1-6; D is unresolved. Trimming pared 5 bases from V and 10 bases from J, leaving 15 bases between. This CDR3 has 14 residues. Here the CDR3 DNA reads TGTGCCAGCAGTCTCCTTGCCGCTGGATCACCCCTCCACTTT. It yields the protein CASSLLAAGSPLHF.

The chain is built from TRBV13 and TRBJ1-4; 8 positions agree with TRBD1. Trimming removed 5 bases from V and 7 bases from J; junction bases left unmatched: 9. In germline, CDR1 is PRHDT, CDR2 FYEKMQ (reference sequence). The CDR3 spans 15 residues. In DNA, the CDR3 is TGTGCCAGCAGCCCCAAGACAGGGGCCAGTGAAAAACTGTTTTTT. Its translation is CASSPKTGASEKLFF.

This clonotype showed up just a few times. V and J are TRBV6-4 and TRBJ2-1; a possible D gene is TRBD2 (5 bases). The ends were cut back, 2 bases at V and 9 bases at J, with 11 bases in the middle. The germline V gene encodes CDR1 MRHNA and CDR2 SNTAGT. This CDR3 has 13 amino acids. The chain's CDR3 is CASSDTERSEQFF. CDR3 in DNA: TGTGCCAGCAGTGACACGGAGCGGTCTGAGCAGTTCTTC.

A few counts support this clonotype. The V gene is TRBV7-8, the J gene TRBJ2-2; D uncertain. This CDR3 is 17 amino acids long. Trimming stripped 5 bases from V and 2 bases from J, with 18 bases between. Germline V gene data show CDR1 as SGHVS and CDR2 as FQNEAQ. The CDR3 region has the DNA TGTGCCAGCAGCGCCTTTATAGGGCGAACAAACACCGGGGAGCTGTTTTTT. Residues: CASSAFIGRTNTGELFF.

This clonotype occurred a few times. The rearrangement joins TRBV6-1 to TRBJ1-5; D gene ambiguous. The CDR3 is 15 residues long. Trimming pared 6 bases from V and 3 bases from J, leaving 15 bases between. Germline V gives CDR1 MNHNS, CDR2 SASEGT. The CDR3 nucleotides read TGTGCCAGCAGGGCCCGCCGTTGGCCCAATCAGCCCCAGCATTTT. This sequence encodes CASRARRWPNQPQHF.

This chain joins TRBV6-1 and TRBJ1-5; D uncertain. Trimming removed 3 bases at V and 3 bases at J, with 12 bases between. The germline V gene has CDR1 MNHNS and CDR2 SASEGT. This CDR3 has 15 amino acids. CDR3 coding DNA: TGTGCCAGCAGTGAGGGAGGACGGAACAATCAGCCCCAGCATTTT. Amino acids: CASSEGGRNNQPQHF.

This chain links TRBV4-2 with TRBJ2-1, with no clear D. In germline, CDR1 is LGHNA, CDR2 YNFKEQ. The CDR3 covers 16 residues. Trimming removed 0 bases at V and 7 bases at J, with 16 bases between. CDR3 bases: TGTGCCAGCAGCCAAGAAGCTAGACGTGGAGCAAATGAGCAGTTCTTC. Protein product: CASSQEARRGANEQFF.

The chain links TRBV7-3 to TRBJ2-2; 7 bases are a match to TRBD2. The germline V gene has CDR1 SGHTA and CDR2 FQGTGA. Trimming at V came to 1 base and at J to 0 bases, leaving 5 bases not matched to a gene. The CDR3 contains 17 residues. The CDR3 reads CASSLRGGGPNTGELFF. CDR3 nucleotide sequence: TGTGCCAGCAGCTTAAGGGGGGGAGGCCCGAACACCGGGGAGCTGTTTTTT.

The chain uses TRBV5-1 and TRBJ2-1; 13 bases map to TRBD2. V shed 0 bases and J 0 bases; nucleotides not matched to a gene: 9. This CDR3 has 20 amino acids. CDR1 and CDR2 (germline): SGHRS, YFSETQ. CDR3 in amino acids: CASSLVTSGRKHSSYNEQFF. CDR3 nucleotide sequence: TGCGCCAGCAGCTTGGTGACTAGCGGGAGGAAACACAGCTCCTACAATGAGCAGTTCTTC.

The chain combines TRBV20-1 with TRBJ2-1; 8 nucleotides align to TRBD2. V lost 7 bases and J lost 4; bases outside the gene matches: 12. The CDR3 is 15 amino acids. In germline, CDR1 is DFQATT, CDR2 SNEGSKA (reference sequence). The CDR3 sequence is CSVTPGLEPYNEQFF. CDR3 DNA sequence: TGCAGTGTCACCCCGGGACTAGAACCTTACAATGAGCAGTTCTTC.

This chain uses TRBV6-1 with TRBJ1-3; 7 bases match TRBD1. J was trimmed by 0 bases and V by 11 bases; bases with no gene match: 10. Germline lookup yields CDR1 MNHNS and CDR2 SASEGT. This CDR3 contains 15 residues. The CDR3 DNA is TGTGCCTGCGGCAGGGGGAGGAACTCTGGAAACACCATATATTTT. It is translated as CACGRGRNSGNTIYF.